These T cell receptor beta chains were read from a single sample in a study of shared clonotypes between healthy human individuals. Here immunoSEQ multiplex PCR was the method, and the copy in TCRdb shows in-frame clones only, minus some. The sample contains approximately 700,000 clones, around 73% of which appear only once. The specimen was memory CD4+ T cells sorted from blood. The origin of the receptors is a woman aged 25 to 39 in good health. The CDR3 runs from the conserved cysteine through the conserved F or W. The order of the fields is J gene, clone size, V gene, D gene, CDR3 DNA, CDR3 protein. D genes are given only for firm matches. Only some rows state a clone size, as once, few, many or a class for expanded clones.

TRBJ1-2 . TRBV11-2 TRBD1 TGTGCCAGCAGCCCAGGAGGGGGCGCGAGCTACACCTTC CASSPGGGASYTF
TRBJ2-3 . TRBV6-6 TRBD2 TGTGCCAGCAGGCAGCGGGAGGGCCAAGATACGCAGTATTTT CASRQREGQDTQYF
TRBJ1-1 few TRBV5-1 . TGCGCCAGCAGCTTGGGAACGACGAACACTGAAGCTTTCTTT CASSLGTTNTEAFF
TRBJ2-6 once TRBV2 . TGTGCCAGCAGTGAAGCTCCAGGTGCCAGCTCTGGGGCCAACGTCCTGACTTTC CASSEAPGASSGANVLTF
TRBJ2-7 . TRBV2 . TGTGCCAGCACCCGGGACGGAGGTTACAAGCAGTACTTC CASTRDGGYKQYF
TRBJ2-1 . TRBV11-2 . TGTGCCAGCAGCTTAGATCGAGTTTCGGGAAATGAGCAGTTCTTC CASSLDRVSGNEQFF
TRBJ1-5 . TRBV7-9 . TGTGCCAGCAGCCTAGCTGGGGGCCCCCAGCATTTT CASSLAGGPQHF
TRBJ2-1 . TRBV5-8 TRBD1 TGTGCCAGCAGCGAACAGGGGTACGCTTACAATGAGCAGTTCTTC CASSEQGYAYNEQFF
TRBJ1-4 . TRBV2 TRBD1 TGTGCCAGCACTGGACAGGGGGGGAATGAAAAACTGTTTTTT CASTGQGGNEKLFF
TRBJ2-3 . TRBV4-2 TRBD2 TGTGCCAGCAGCCAGGGGACTAGCGGGAGCCCCGGGACAGATACGCAGTATTTT CASSQGTSGSPGTDTQYF
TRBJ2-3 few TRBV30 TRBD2 TGTGCCTGGAGTCTCCCGGGACTAGCGGCTAGCACAGATACGCAGTATTTT CAWSLPGLAASTDTQYF
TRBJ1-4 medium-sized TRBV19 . TGTGCCAGTAGTGCAGAGGGGGGAACAACTAATGAAAAACTGTTTTTT CASSAEGGTTNEKLFF
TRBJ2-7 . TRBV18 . TGTGCCAGCTCGCCCGGTTCCTACGAGCAGTACTTC CASSPGSYEQYF
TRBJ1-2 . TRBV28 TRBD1 TGTGCCAGCAGTCTCCGACAGGGCCCGTCCCTTAACTATGGCTACACCTTC CASSLRQGPSLNYGYTF
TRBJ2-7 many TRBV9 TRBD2 TGTGCCAGCAGGAGGACTAGCGGCTACGAGCAGTACTTC CASRRTSGYEQYF
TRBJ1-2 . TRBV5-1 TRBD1 TGCGCCAGCAGCTCTGGGACAGGGTTGAACTATGGCTACACCTTC CASSSGTGLNYGYTF
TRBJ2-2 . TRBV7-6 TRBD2 TGTGCCAGCAGCCCAGGCCCGGGAGGGAACACCGGGGAGCTGTTTTTT CASSPGPGGNTGELFF
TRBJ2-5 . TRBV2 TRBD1 TGTGCCACCTCCAGACAGGGGAACCAAGAGACCCAGTACTTC CATSRQGNQETQYF
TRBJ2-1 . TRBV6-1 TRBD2 TGTGCCAGCACCAAGGCGGGGGATTTCGGTGAGCAGTTCTTC CASTKAGDFGEQFF
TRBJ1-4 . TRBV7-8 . TGTGCCAGCAGCTTAACGGCAGTAAATGAAAAACTGTTTTTT CASSLTAVNEKLFF
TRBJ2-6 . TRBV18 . TGTGCCAGCTCACCACCTTCGGGGGCTGGGGCCAACGTCCTGACTTTC CASSPPSGAGANVLTF
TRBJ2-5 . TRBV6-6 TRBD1 TGTGCCAGCACGGGACAGGCCCCAATGGGGACCCAGTACTTC CASTGQAPMGTQYF
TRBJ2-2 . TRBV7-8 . TGTGCCAGCAGCTTAGTGGGTTTAGCTGGGATTGGAAACACCGGGGAGCTGTTTTTT CASSLVGLAGIGNTGELFF
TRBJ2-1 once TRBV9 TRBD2 TGTGCCAGCAGCGTAGATTTAGCGGGCCTAAATGAGCAGTTCTTC CASSVDLAGLNEQFF
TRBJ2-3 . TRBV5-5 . TGTGCCAGCAGCTTTGAGTTAACCCGGGGCCCCGGTACGCAGTATTTT CASSFELTRGPGTQYF
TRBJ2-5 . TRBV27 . TGTGCCAGCAGAGGGACTTGGGTCGGGACCCAGTACTTC CASRGTWVGTQYF
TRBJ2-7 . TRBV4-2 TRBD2 TGTGCCAGCAGCCAAGATGTAACAGCGGGAGGTTTCTACGAGCAGTACTTC CASSQDVTAGGFYEQYF
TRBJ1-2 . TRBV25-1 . TGTGCCAGCAGTGCAGGGTATGGCTACACCTTC CASSAGYGYTF
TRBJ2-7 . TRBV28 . TGTGCCAGCAGTACAGGAGGGCGGTCTGGGTTC CASSTGGRSGF
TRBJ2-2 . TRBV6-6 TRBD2 TGTGCCAGCAGCTGGACTAGCGGGAACACCGGGGAGCTGTTTTTT CASSWTSGNTGELFF
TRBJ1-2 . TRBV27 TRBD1 TGTGCCAGCAGTTTGACAGGGGGTGCTAACTATGGCTACACCTTC CASSLTGGANYGYTF
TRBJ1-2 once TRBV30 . TGTGCCTGGAGAGGAGATCTAAACTATGGCTACACCTTC CAWRGDLNYGYTF
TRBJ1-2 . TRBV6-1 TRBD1 TGTGCCAGCAGTGGGGCAGGGGGGATCGGCTACACCTTC CASSGAGGIGYTF
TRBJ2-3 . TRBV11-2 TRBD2 TGTGCCAGCAGCCCTCGGACTAGCGTTACAGATACGCAGTATTTT CASSPRTSVTDTQYF
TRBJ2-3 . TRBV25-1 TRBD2 TGTGCCAGCAGTGAAATAAGGAGGGCGGGAGTAGATACGCAGTATTTT CASSEIRRAGVDTQYF
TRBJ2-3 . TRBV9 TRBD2 TGTGCCAGCAGCGTAGGGCTAGCGGTGAGCACAGATACGCAGTATTTT CASSVGLAVSTDTQYF
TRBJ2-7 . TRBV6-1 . TGTGCCAGCAATGGAGGGGGACAGCGCTACGAGCAGTACTTC CASNGGGQRYEQYF
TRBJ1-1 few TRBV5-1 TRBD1 TGCGCCAGCGTATTAGGGACAGCGAACACTGAAGCTTTCTTT CASVLGTANTEAFF
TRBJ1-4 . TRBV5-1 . TGCGCCAGCAGCTTGGGTCAGGGAGGTGAAAAACTGTTTTTT CASSLGQGGEKLFF
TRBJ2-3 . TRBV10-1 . TGCGCCAGCAGTGAAGGGACTTCTAGCACAGATACGCAGTATTTT CASSEGTSSTDTQYF
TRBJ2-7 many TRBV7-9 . TGTGCCAGCGTTCCAGGCACATCACCCCTGGTCGAGCAGTACTTC CASVPGTSPLVEQYF
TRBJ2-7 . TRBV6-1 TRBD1 TGTGCCAGCAGCCAGGGGGCCTACGAGCAGTACTTC CASSQGAYEQYF
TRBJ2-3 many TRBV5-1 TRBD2 TGCGCCAGCAGCCTATTGGGACTAGCGGGAGCAGATACGCAGTATTTT CASSLLGLAGADTQYF
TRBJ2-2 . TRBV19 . TGTGCCAGTAGCTATCCAGTGACCGGGGAGCTGTTTTTT CASSYPVTGELFF
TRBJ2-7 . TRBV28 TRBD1 TGTGCCACTTCCACCCGGGACAGGGGGTCCTACGAGCAGTACTTC CATSTRDRGSYEQYF
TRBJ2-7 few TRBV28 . TGTGCCAGCAGTTCCCCGGGCCGAAACGCAAACGAGCAGTACTTC CASSSPGRNANEQYF